The clone carrying this TCR beta chain was seen a handful of times. Its target is not known. Germline V gene lookup returns CDR1 SGHKS and CDR2 YYEKEE (reference sequence). This CDR3 is 16 amino acids long. Trimming removed 0 bases at V and 2 bases at J, with 15 bases between. The data stem from a study of cytomegalovirus exposure and HLA in healthy donors. Primers included in the PCR were 60 Vbeta and 13 Jbeta primers. The assay was immunoSEQ multiplex PCR, and TCRdb's table has in-frame clones only and misses some. The profile shows approximately 150,000 clones, 85% of them singletons. General observations from the study: Immune exposure was documented only through CMV serostatus.

The V gene is TRBV5-5, the J gene TRBJ2-7; tentative D call: TRBD1 (5 bases). The source material was PBMCs. This TCR came from a man aged 30 to 39 in good health and CMV-seropositive. The CDR3 bases are TGTGCCAGCAGCTTGGCCGGTGGTCAGGGCGCCTACGAGCAGTACTTC. Amino acids: CASSLAGGQGAYEQYF. Variable domain in full (rest from reference TRBV5-5 and TRBJ2-7): DAGVTQSPTHLIKTRGQQVTLRCSPISGHKSVSWYQQVLGQGPQFIFQYYEKEERGRGNFPDRFSARQFPNYSSELNVNALLLGDSALYLCASSLAGGQGAYEQYFGPGTRLTVT.